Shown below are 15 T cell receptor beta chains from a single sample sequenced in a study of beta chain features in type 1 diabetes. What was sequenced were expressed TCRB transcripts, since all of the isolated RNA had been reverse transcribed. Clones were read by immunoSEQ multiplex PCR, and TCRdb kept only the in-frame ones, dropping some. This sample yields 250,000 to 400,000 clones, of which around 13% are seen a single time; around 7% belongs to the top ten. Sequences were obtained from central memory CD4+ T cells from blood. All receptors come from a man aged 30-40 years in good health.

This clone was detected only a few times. The CDR3 sequence: CASSLGFGGTDTQYF. CDR3 DNA sequence: TGTGCCAGCAGTCTAGGGTTTGGGGGGACAGATACGCAGTATTTT. This chain uses TRBV7-8 with TRBJ2-3, with D possibly being TRBD2 (6 bases). The CDR3 is made up of 15 amino acids. Germline-derived CDR1 and CDR2 are SGHVS and FQNEAQ. With 6 bases removed from V and 3 bases from J, the gap between germline ends came to 16 bases.

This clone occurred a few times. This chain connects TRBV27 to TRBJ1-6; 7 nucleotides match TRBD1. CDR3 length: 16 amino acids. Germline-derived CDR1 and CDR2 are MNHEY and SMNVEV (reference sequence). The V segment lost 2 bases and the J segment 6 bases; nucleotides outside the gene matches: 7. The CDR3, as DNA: TGTGCCAGCAGTTTAGGGTGGGGACAGATTAATTCACCCCTCCACTTT. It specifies CASSLGWGQINSPLHF.

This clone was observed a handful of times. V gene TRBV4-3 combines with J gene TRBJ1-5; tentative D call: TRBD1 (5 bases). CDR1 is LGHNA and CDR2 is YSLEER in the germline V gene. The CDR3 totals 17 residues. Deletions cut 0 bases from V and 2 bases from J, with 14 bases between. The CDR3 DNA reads TGCGCCAGCAGCCAAGACGGGACTCCACTCGGCAATCAGCCCCAGCATTTT. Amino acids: CASSQDGTPLGNQPQHF.

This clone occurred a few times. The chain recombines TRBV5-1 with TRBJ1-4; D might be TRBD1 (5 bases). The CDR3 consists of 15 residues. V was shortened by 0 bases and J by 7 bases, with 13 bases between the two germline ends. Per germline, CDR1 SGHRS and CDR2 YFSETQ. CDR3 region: CASSLAPGSGEKLFF. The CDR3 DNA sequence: TGCGCCAGCAGCTTGGCCCCAGGGTCTGGTGAAAAACTGTTTTTT.

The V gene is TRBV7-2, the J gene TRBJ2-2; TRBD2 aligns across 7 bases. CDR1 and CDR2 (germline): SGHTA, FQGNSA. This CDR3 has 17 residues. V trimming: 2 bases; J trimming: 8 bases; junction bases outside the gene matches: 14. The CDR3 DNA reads TGTGCCAGCAGCTTAATGCTCCAGACTAGCTTTCCTGGGGAGCTGTTTTTT. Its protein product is CASSLMLQTSFPGELFF.

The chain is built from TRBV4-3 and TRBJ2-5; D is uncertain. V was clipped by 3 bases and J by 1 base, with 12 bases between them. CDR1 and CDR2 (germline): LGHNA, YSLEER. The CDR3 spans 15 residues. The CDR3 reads CASSQATGFQETQYF. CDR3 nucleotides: TGCGCCAGCAGCCAGGCGACTGGATTCCAAGAGACCCAGTACTTC.

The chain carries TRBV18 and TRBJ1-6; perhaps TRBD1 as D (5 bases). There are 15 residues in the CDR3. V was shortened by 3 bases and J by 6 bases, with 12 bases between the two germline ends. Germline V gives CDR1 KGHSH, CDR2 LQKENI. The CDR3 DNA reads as TGTGCCAGCTCACCGTCCGGGACTCTTAATTCACCCCTCCACTTT. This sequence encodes CASSPSGTLNSPLHF.

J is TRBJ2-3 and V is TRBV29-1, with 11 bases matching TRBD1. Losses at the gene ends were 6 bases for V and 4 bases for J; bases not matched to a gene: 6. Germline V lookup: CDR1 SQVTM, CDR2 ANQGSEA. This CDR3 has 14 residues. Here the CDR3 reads CSVADRGPADTQYF. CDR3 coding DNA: TGCAGCGTCGCGGACAGGGGGCCAGCAGATACGCAGTATTTT.

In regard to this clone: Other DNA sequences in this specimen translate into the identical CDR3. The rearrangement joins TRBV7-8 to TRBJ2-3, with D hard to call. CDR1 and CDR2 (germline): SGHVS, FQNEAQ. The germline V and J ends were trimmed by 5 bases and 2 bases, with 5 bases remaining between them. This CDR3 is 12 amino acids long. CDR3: CASSPFTDTQYF. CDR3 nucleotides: TGTGCCAGCAGCCCGTTCACAGATACGCAGTATTTT.

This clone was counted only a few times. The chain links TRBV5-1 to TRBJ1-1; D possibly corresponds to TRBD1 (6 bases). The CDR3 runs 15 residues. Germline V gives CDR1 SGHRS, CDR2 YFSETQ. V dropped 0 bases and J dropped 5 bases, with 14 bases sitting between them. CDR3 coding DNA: TGCGCCAGCAGCTTGGCTCCGGGGGCGAATACTGAAGCTTTCTTT. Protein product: CASSLAPGANTEAFF. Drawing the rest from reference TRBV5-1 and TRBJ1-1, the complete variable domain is KAGVTQTPRYLIKTRGQQVTLSCSPISGHRSVSWYQQTPGQGLQFLFEYFSETQRNKGNFPGRFSGRQFSNSRSEMNVSTLELGDSALYLCASSLAPGANTEAFFGQGTRLTVV.

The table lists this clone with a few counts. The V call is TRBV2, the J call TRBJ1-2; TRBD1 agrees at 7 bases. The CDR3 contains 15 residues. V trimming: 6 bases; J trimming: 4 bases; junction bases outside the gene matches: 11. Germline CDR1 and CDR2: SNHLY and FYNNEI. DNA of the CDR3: TGTGCCAGCAGACCCAGACAGGGAGGGTTCTATGGCTACACCTTC. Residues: CASRPRQGGFYGYTF.

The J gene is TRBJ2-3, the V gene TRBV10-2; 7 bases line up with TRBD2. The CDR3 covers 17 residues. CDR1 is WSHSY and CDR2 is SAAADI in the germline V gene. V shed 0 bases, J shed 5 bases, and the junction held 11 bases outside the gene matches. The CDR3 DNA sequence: TGCGCCAGCAGTGAGTCGGTCCAGCGGGAAATCAGAGATACGCAGTATTTT. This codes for CASSESVQREIRDTQYF.

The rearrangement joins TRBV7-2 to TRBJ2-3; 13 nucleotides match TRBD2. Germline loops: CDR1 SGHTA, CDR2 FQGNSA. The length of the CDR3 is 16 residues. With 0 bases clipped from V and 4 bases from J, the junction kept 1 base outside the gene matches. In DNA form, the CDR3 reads TGTGCCAGCAGCTTAGCCGGACTAGCGGGGGCAGATACGCAGTATTTT. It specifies CASSLAGLAGADTQYF.

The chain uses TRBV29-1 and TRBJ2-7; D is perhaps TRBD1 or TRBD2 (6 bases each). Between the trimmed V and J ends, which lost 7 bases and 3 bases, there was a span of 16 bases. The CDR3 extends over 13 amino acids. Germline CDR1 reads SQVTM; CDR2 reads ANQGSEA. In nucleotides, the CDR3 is TGCAGCGGGCGGGTAGGGGGAGGCTACGAGCAGTACTTC. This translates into CSGRVGGGYEQYF.

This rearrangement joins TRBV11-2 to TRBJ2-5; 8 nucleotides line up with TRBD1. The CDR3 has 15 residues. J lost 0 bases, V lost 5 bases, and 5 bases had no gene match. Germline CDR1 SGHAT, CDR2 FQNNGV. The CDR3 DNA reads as TGTGCCAGCAGCCCAGGGACAGGACACCAAGAGACCCAGTACTTC. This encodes CASSPGTGHQETQYF.